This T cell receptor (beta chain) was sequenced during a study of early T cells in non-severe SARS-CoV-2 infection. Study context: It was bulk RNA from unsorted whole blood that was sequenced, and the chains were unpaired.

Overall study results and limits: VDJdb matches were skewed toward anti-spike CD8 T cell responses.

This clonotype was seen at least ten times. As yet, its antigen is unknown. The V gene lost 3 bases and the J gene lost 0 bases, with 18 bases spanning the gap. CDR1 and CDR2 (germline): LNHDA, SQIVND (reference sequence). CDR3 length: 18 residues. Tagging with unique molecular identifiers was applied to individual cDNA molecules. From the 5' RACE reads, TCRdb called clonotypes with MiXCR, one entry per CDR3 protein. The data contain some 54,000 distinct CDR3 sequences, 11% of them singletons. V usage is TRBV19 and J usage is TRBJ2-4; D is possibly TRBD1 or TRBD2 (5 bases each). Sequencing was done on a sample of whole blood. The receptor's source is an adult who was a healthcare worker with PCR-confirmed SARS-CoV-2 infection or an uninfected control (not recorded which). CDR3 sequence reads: CASSISSAEGLAKNIQYF. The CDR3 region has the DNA TGTGCCAGTAGTATCTCTTCCGCTGAGGGGCTAGCCAAAAACATTCAGTACTTC. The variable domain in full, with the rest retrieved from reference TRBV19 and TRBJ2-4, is DGGITQSPKYLFRKEGQNVTLSCEQNLNHDAMYWYRQDPGQGLRLIYYSQIVNDFQKGDIAEGYSVSREKKESFPLTVTSAQKNPTAFYLCASSISSAEGLAKNIQYFGAGTRLSVL.